This T cell receptor (beta chain) appears in the sequencing data of a study of shared clonotypes between healthy human individuals. Study outcomes and limitations: Four donors shared approximately 5% of their naive CD4 clonotypes. Naive subsets generally had larger estimated richness than memory subsets.

With regard to this clone: Its antigen is currently unknown. The same CDR3 can be traced to other DNA sequences in this sample.

CDR1 is MGHRA and CDR2 is YSYEKL in the germline V gene. V was clipped by 4 bases and J by 2 bases; unmatched bases: 3. The CDR3 is 14 residues long. Naive CD8 cells comprised CD45RO-negative, CCR7-positively selected cells, excluding terminally differentiated effector memory CD45RA+ cells. Clones were read by immunoSEQ multiplex PCR, and TCRdb kept only the in-frame ones, dropping some. The sample lists some 2 million clones, about 94% occurring once. Sequenced material: naive CD8+ T cells sorted from blood. This sequence joins TRBV4-1 and TRBJ2-7, with TRBD1 identical over 9 bases. This receptor was identified in a man aged 18 to 30 in good health. The CDR3: CASSLGTGTYEQYF. CDR3 coding DNA: TGCGCCAGCAGCCTCGGGACAGGGACCTACGAGCAGTACTTC.